This is a list of T cell receptor beta chains from one sample in a study of CD8+ T cells in alopecia areata. Produced via immunoSEQ multiplex PCR; TCRdb's table is partial and in-frame only. The sample has approximately 150,000 clones, 58% seen once; the top ten hold about a sixth. Source: CD4+ T cells sorted from blood, taken between weeks 55 and 65, from a patient treated with tofacitinib. The source of these receptors is a human donor with alopecia areata. Each CDR3 is given with its conserved first and last residue.

j_gene,v_gene,CDR3aa
TRBJ2-7,TRBV9,CASSVGVREEYEQYF
TRBJ2-2,TRBV2,CASRKETGYSGGELFF
TRBJ1-4,TRBV5-1,CASSPTGPFNEKLFF
TRBJ2-7,TRBV2,CASSGAGDEQYF
TRBJ1-1,TRBV6-6,CASSYNSPNTEAFF
TRBJ1-2,TRBV11-2,CASSPGPKDRTDTF
TRBJ2-7,TRBV27,CASRPLQGAYEQYF
TRBJ2-3,TRBV28,CASSLSADTQYF
TRBJ2-3,TRBV19,CASSHGTTDTQYF
TRBJ1-5,TRBV6-5,CASSSQHSVRQPQHF
TRBJ1-1,TRBV6-6,CASSLGGRRTEAFF
TRBJ2-2,TRBV5-1,CASSLGQNTGELFF
TRBJ2-7,TRBV29-1,CSVAASGVGPYEQYF
.,TRBV29-1,CSTGTTFNEQYF
TRBJ2-1,TRBV5-1,CASSLGGFSYNEQFF
TRBJ1-5,TRBV30,CAWSSRPNQPQHF
TRBJ2-3,TRBV2,CASMKRYTDTQYF
TRBJ1-1,TRBV29-1,CSARGQGMNTEAFF
TRBJ1-2,TRBV18,CASSDGTVSYGYTF
TRBJ2-3,TRBV4-1,CASSQVGGEDTQYF
TRBJ1-5,TRBV18,CASSSTGSNQPQHF
TRBJ1-5,TRBV7-3,CASSLTRQGVLHF
TRBJ2-7,TRBV27,CASRLTSGGKPYEQYF
TRBJ1-5,TRBV18,CASSAVSGNQPQHF
TRBJ1-4,TRBV5-6,CASSLRANEKLFF
TRBJ1-2,TRBV4-2,CASSQVGVSGGYTF
TRBJ2-7,TRBV7-9,CASSFTSGQNYEQYF
TRBJ1-5,TRBV6-1,CASTSGQGRQPQHF
TRBJ2-2,TRBV2,CASTLAGGTTGELFF
TRBJ1-5,TRBV18,CASSPSGSNQPQHF
TRBJ2-5,TRBV29-1,CSVDSGGETQYF
TRBJ2-5,TRBV7-9,CASVRGTGEETQYF
TRBJ1-1,TRBV7-9,CASSTGTTGTEAFF
TRBJ2-2,TRBV29-1,CSAATSPNTGELFF
TRBJ2-3,TRBV7-9,CASSLAGGTDTQYF
TRBJ2-7,TRBV30,CAWSVRGGAVAYEQYF
TRBJ2-5,TRBV7-7,CASSSFRGETQYF
TRBJ1-2,TRBV27,CASSRDRAVLSGYTF
TRBJ2-3,TRBV25-1,CASSELDRDYLHF
TRBJ1-5,TRBV30,CAWSVLDNQPQHF
TRBJ1-2,TRBV18,CASSPGSNYGYTF
TRBJ1-4,TRBV25-1,CASSTRVGNEKLFF
TRBJ2-1,TRBV5-6,CASTRRQRLDHEQFF
TRBJ2-7,TRBV4-1,CASSRVEGTYEQYF
TRBJ1-4,TRBV4-1,CASSQIGGRRDEKLFF
TRBJ1-1,TRBV29-1,CSSGGLTEAFF
.,TRBV5-1,CASSGYYEQYF
TRBJ2-5,TRBV5-6,CASSLVQGETQYF
TRBJ2-7,TRBV10-3,CAISVGTSYEQYF
TRBJ2-5,TRBV15,CATSRDFSRGETQYF